The sequence of this TCR beta chain was determined in a study of CD8 T cells in Susac syndrome. As for the study in general: Blood was drawn from Susac syndrome patients while they were therapy-naive, on corticosteroids, or on intravenous immunoglobulin alone. General study findings and limits: The CD4+ T cell repertoire of patients with Susac syndrome showed no detectable clonal expansion.

Concerning this clonotype itself: The antigen is not known.

Roughly 0.45 to 1 ug RNA was reverse transcribed with random hexamers. TCRdb redid the calling of the immunoSEQ multiplex PCR reads with MiXCR, one entry per CDR3 protein. The repertoire holds some 160,000 distinct CDR3 sequences, with approximately 95% as singletons. Sequencing of TCR beta, carried out with a high-throughput approach, was applied to CD8+ and CD4+ T cells from the blood. V was pared by 4 bases and J by 5 bases, with 8 bases between. Germline CDR1 is DFQATT and CDR2 is SNEGSKA (reference sequence). CDR3 length equals 11 residues. The sample comprised CD4+ T cells from PBMCs. This chain links TRBV20-1 with TRBJ2-5, with D hard to call. The receptor was derived from a human donor with Susac syndrome. In nucleotides, the CDR3 is TGCAGTGCTAATGTCCTGGAGACCCAGTACTTC. This translates into CSANVLETQYF.